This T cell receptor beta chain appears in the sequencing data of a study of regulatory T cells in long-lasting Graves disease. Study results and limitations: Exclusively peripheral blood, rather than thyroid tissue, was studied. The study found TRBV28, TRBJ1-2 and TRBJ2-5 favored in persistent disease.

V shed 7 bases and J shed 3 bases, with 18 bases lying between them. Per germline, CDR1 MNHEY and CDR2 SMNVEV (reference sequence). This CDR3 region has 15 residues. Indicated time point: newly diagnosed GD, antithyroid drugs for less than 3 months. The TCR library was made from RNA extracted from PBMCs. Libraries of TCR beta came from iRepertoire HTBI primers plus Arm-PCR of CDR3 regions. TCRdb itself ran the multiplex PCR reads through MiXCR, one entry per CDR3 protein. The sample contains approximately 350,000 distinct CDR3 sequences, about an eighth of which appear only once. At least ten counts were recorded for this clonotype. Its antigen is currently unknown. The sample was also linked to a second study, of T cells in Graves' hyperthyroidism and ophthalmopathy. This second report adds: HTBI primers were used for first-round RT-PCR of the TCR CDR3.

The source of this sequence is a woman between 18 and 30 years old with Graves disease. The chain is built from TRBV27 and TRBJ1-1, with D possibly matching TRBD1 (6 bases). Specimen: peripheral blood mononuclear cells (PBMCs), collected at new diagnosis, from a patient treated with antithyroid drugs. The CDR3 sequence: CASNPVVRGDTEAFF. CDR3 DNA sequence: TGTGCCAGCAACCCCGTGGTCAGGGGAGACACTGAAGCTTTCTTT.